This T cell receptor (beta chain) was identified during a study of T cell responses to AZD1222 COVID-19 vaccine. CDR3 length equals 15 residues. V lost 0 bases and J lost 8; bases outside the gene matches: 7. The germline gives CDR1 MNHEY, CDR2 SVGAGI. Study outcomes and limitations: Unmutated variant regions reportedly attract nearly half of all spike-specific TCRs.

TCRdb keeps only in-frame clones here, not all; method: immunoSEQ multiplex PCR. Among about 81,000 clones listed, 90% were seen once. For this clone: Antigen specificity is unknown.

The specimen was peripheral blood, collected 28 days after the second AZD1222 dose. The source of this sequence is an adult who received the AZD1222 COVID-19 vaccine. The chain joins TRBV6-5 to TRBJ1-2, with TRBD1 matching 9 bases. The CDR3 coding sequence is TGTGCCAGCAGTTACTCGAGGGGACAGGGTACCGGCTACACCTTC. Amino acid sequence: CASSYSRGQGTGYTF.